Presented here are 6 T cell receptor beta chains from one specimen sequenced in a study of blood T cell repertoires in COVID-19. Using immunoSEQ multiplex PCR, the repertoire was profiled, and TCRdb retains in-frame clones only, with some absent. This sample has approximately 180,000 clones, with 88% found just once. Sequences were obtained from peripheral blood. These receptors all stem from a human donor in a cohort sampled during active COVID-19.

The chain links TRBV27 to TRBJ1-2; D is undetermined. The germline gives CDR1 MNHEY, CDR2 SMNVEV (reference sequence). V lost 2 bases and J lost 4, with 8 bases in between. The CDR3 covers 13 residues. The CDR3 coding sequence is TGTGCCAGCAGTTTAACACGGAGCTATGGCTACACCTTC. This translates into CASSLTRSYGYTF.

The CDR3 bases are TGTGCCAGCAGCAATGGCAGGGCCTATGGCTACACCTTC. Its translation: CASSNGRAYGYTF. This rearrangement joins TRBV9 to TRBJ1-2; weak D call: TRBD1 (5 bases). The CDR3 runs to 13 residues. Germline V lookup: CDR1 SGDLS, CDR2 YYNGEE. V lost 4 bases and J 4 bases, leaving 11 bases between the germline ends.

This clone was observed a handful of times. CDR3 loop: CASSERGYGYTF. The DNA for the CDR3 is TGTGCCAGCAGTGAAAGGGGCTATGGCTACACCTTC. The rearrangement uses TRBV2 and TRBJ1-2, with D possibly TRBD1 on 5 matching bases. The CDR3 consists of 12 residues. Germline V gene sequence: CDR1 SNHLY, CDR2 FYNNEI. V was trimmed by 2 bases and J by 4 bases, leaving 5 bases between them.

In its sample, this clone was seen once. The chain couples TRBV28 to TRBJ2-5; TRBD1 agrees at 7 bases. The CDR3 has 13 amino acids. The germline V gene has CDR1 MDHEN and CDR2 SYDVKM. The V and J ends lost 10 bases and 2 bases, in that order; junction bases with no gene match: 7. CDR3 coding DNA: TGTGCCACCTCCGGGACAGCTCAAGAGACCCAGTACTTC. Residues: CATSGTAQETQYF.

The gene calls are TRBV2 and TRBJ2-1, with 9 bases matching TRBD2. Trimming cost V 5 bases and J 0 bases; bases outside gene matches: 2. Germline V CDR1 and CDR2: SNHLY, FYNNEI. There are 15 residues in the CDR3. In nucleotides, the CDR3 is TGTGCCAGCAGTTCTAGCGGGACCTCCTACAATGAGCAGTTCTTC. Its translation is CASSSSGTSYNEQFF.

CDR3 protein: CASSPGLAGGPSSYNEQFF. The CDR3 DNA sequence: TGTGCCAGCAGCCCCGGACTAGCGGGAGGTCCTAGCTCCTACAATGAGCAGTTCTTC. The rearrangement links TRBV13 to TRBJ2-1; 14 bases fit TRBD2. Germline V lookup: CDR1 PRHDT, CDR2 FYEKMQ (reference sequence). The CDR3 runs 19 residues. V lost 5 bases, J lost 0 bases, and 9 bases stayed unmatched.